This T cell receptor (beta chain) was retrieved from a study of PD-1 blockade in classical Hodgkin lymphoma. Overall study results and limits: Baseline diversity in complete responders resembled that of newly diagnosed patients. By C4D1 there was a significant rise in CD4+ TCR diversity but not in CD8+ TCR diversity.

Exposure to brentuximab vedotin varied, and each patient had relapsed following autologous stem cell transplantation. CD4+ T cells were purified from thawed PBMCs by magnetic negative selection. Germline V gene lookup returns CDR1 MDHEN and CDR2 SYDVKM. This CDR3 has 12 residues. Trimming removed 8 bases from V and 1 base from J, with 8 bases in between. Clones were sequenced by immunoSEQ multiplex PCR, and TCRdb holds only the in-frame ones, with some missing. The sample holds around 34,000 clones, more than 80% seen once. A note on this clone: Its target is not known.

The sequenced sample was CD4+ T cells from blood, obtained at baseline. The chain couples TRBV28 to TRBJ1-2; D is uncertain. The receptor's source is a human donor with classical Hodgkin lymphoma. CDR3 loop: CASRPDNYGYTF. DNA for the CDR3: TGTGCCAGCCGCCCTGATAACTATGGCTACACCTTC.